This passage covers 6 T cell receptor beta chains from one sample sequenced in a study of blood T cell repertoires in COVID-19. Measured with immunoSEQ multiplex PCR; TCRdb has only the in-frame clones, and not every one. Of hundreds of thousands of clones listed, 65% to 85% are singletons. The specimen was PBMCs or T cells enriched from blood (not recorded which). All receptors derive from an older woman who had recovered from COVID-19.

The chain has TRBV28 and TRBJ1-1; tentative D call: TRBD1 (6 bases). The CDR3 covers 15 residues. Germline V gene sequence: CDR1 MDHEN, CDR2 SYDVKM. V lost 6 bases to trimming and J lost 9 bases, with 23 bases between them. The CDR3 DNA follows: TGTGCCAGCAGCTTTAATCAGGGGACCACACAAAAAGCTTTCTTT. It translates to CASSFNQGTTQKAFF.

The rearrangement uses TRBV18 and TRBJ1-2; TRBD1 agrees at 11 bases. This CDR3 spans 12 amino acids. Germline values: CDR1 KGHSH, CDR2 LQKENI. The J segment lost 12 bases and the V segment lost 3 bases, leaving 3 bases of the junction unmatched. Written as DNA, the CDR3 is TGTGCCAGCTCACCCTGGGACAGGGGGGACACCTTC. Its protein is CASSPWDRGDTF.

This clone was seen a few times. The chain joins TRBV5-6 to TRBJ1-2; TRBD1 matches at 7 bases. Germline trimming cut 6 bases from V and 7 bases from J; bases unmatched to any gene: 15. Germline V gives CDR1 SGHDT, CDR2 YYEEEE. This CDR3 is 15 amino acids long. CDR3 DNA: TGTGCCAGCACCTCAATGGAAAGGGGGCGCGGTGGCTACACCTTC. Translation gives CASTSMERGRGGYTF. Drawing the rest from reference TRBV5-6 and TRBJ1-2, the complete variable domain is DAGVTQSPTHLIKTRGQQVTLRCSPKSGHDTVSWYQQALGQGPQFIFQYYEEEERQRGNFPDRFSGHQFPNYSSELNVNALLLGDSALYLCASTSMERGRGGYTFGSGTRLTVV.

The gene calls are TRBV3-1 (or the pseudogene TRBV3-2) and TRBJ1-2; 8 nucleotides match TRBD1. The germline CDR1 and CDR2 sequences are LGHDT and YNNKEL (reference sequence). V shed 6 bases and J 5 bases; nucleotides not matched to a gene: 8. The CDR3 sequence is 14 residues long. The CDR3 spells CASRSGTGQYGYTF. The CDR3, as DNA: TGTGCCAGCAGATCCGGGACAGGCCAATATGGCTACACCTTC.

The V and J genes are TRBV9 and TRBJ2-7; possibly TRBD1 for D (5 bases). Trimming pared 0 bases from V and 2 bases from J, leaving 9 bases between. This CDR3 is 14 amino acids long. The V gene's germline CDR1 is SGDLS and CDR2 YYNGEE. The CDR3 is CASSVGDSPYEQYF. The CDR3 bases are TGTGCCAGCAGCGTAGGTGACAGTCCCTACGAGCAGTACTTC.

The sample holds a few counts of this clone. The chain employs TRBV5-1 and TRBJ1-1; perhaps TRBD1 as D (6 bases). V dropped 3 bases and J dropped 1 base, with 10 bases sitting between them. This CDR3 has 14 amino acids. Germline V gene data show CDR1 as SGHRS and CDR2 as YFSETQ. The CDR3 DNA follows: TGCGCCAGCAGCTCCAAGACAGGGAACACTGAAGCTTTCTTT. As protein: CASSSKTGNTEAFF. The whole variable domain, filled in from reference TRBV5-1 and TRBJ1-1, reads KAGVTQTPRYLIKTRGQQVTLSCSPISGHRSVSWYQQTPGQGLQFLFEYFSETQRNKGNFPGRFSGRQFSNSRSEMNVSTLELGDSALYLCASSSKTGNTEAFFGQGTRLTVV.